The clone carrying this T cell receptor (beta chain) was found once. Looked up from germline, CDR1 is GTSNPN and CDR2 is SVGIG (reference sequence). V was pared by 2 bases and J by 1 base, with 8 bases between. The CDR3 contains 13 residues. Authors' processing steps: Estimated nucleated cell counts came from reference gene primer amplification. The repertoire was sequenced with immunoSEQ multiplex PCR; TCRdb's copy has only in-frame clones and lacks some. V and J calls plus clone size are reproduced from that table; the DNA served to infer D and trimming. In the table there are over 100,000 clones, about four fifths of which are singletons. This sample is part of a study of blood T cell repertoires in COVID-19. Looking at the study overall: Sample material is recorded as cDNA or gDNA derived from T cells, B-cell-depleted T cells, or PBMCs.

The TCR sequence derives from a woman of 80 years or more with acute or convalescent COVID-19. This chain joins TRBV30 and TRBJ1-1; D is ambiguous. Sequencing input: peripheral blood. CDR3 amino acids: CAWSPNPNTEAFF. CDR3 nucleotide sequence: TGTGCCTGGAGTCCCAATCCGAACACTGAAGCTTTCTTT.